Listed here are 31 T cell receptor beta chains from one sample, sequenced in a study of patients and donors after allogeneic stem cell transplantation. A single record per CDR3 protein comes from TCRdb applying MiXCR to the RT-PCR reads. The data contain about 410,000 distinct CDR3 sequences, approximately 16% of them singletons. The sequenced material came from blood, either unsorted or a sorted T cell fraction (not recorded which). The receptors come from a human donor who was either an allogeneic HSCT recipient or a stem cell or donor lymphocyte infusion donor (not recorded which). It is not recorded whose cells these are; they may come from a transplant donor.

This chain connects TRBV12-3 or TRBV12-4 to TRBJ2-7; D might be TRBD2 (7 bases). V was pared by 2 bases and J by 2 bases, with 16 bases between. This CDR3 has 16 residues. The CDR3 DNA is TGTGCCAGCAGTTTATGGGGGGGGCGCAGGGCCTACGAGCAGTACTTC. It is translated as CASSLWGGRRAYEQYF.

This clonotype appeared a few times. The rearrangement uses TRBV5-1 and TRBJ2-3; 9 nucleotides match TRBD2. CDR3 length equals 14 residues. The J segment lost 5 bases and the V segment lost 2 bases, leaving 3 bases of the junction unmatched. CDR1 is SGHRS and CDR2 is YFSETQ in the germline V gene. CDR3 loop: CASSLRGGGDTQYF. DNA for the CDR3: TGCGCCAGCAGCTTACGCGGGGGGGGAGATACGCAGTATTTT.

Ten or more counts support this clonotype. The rearrangement uses TRBV3-1 and TRBJ1-1; D is uncertain. The CDR3 covers 12 residues. From germline, CDR1 is LGHDT and CDR2 YNNKEL (reference sequence). V was cut by 3 bases and J by 2 bases, with 4 bases left in between. The CDR3 region is CASSHRNTEAFF. The CDR3 DNA reads as TGTGCCAGCAGCCACCGAAACACTGAAGCTTTCTTT.

This rearrangement joins TRBV5-1 to TRBJ1-6; D might be TRBD1 (5 bases). The germline V gene has CDR1 SGHRS and CDR2 YFSETQ. The CDR3 runs 16 residues. The V and J ends lost 4 bases and 8 bases respectively, with 19 bases between them. Written as DNA, the CDR3 is TGCGCCAGCAGCGCTAAACGGTCGGGGGTAGATTCACCCCTCCACTTT. It codes for CASSAKRSGVDSPLHF.

This clonotype was detected a few times. The chain combines TRBV24-1 with TRBJ2-1; D possibly corresponds to TRBD2 (5 bases). The CDR3 consists of 16 residues. V dropped 4 bases and J dropped 0 bases, with 12 bases sitting between them. Looked up from germline, CDR1 is KGHDR and CDR2 is SFDVKD. The CDR3 reads CATSENTRFSYNEQFF. The CDR3 DNA reads TGTGCCACCAGTGAAAATACTAGGTTCTCCTACAATGAGCAGTTCTTC.

The table lists this clonotype with a few counts. The chain couples TRBV5-1 to TRBJ2-3; D gene uncertain. Trimming stripped 0 bases from V and 4 bases from J, with 9 bases between. The CDR3 covers 14 residues. CDR1 is SGHRS and CDR2 is YFSETQ in the germline V gene. The DNA for the CDR3 is TGCGCCAGCAGCTTGGGAGTTTTGCCAGATACGCAGTATTTT. It codes for CASSLGVLPDTQYF.

This clonotype turned up a few times. The chain has TRBV28 and TRBJ1-1; 7 bases are shared with TRBD1. J gave up 6 bases and V 8 bases, and 3 bases lay outside the gene matches. This CDR3 comprises 11 residues. The germline CDR1 and CDR2 sequences are MDHEN and SYDVKM. This CDR3 is CASQGVAEAFF. CDR3 nucleotide sequence: TGTGCCAGCCAGGGGGTCGCTGAAGCTTTCTTT.

This clonotype was seen a few times. CDR3 DNA: TGTGCCAGCAGCGTACAAGGGACTAGCGGGAGAAAGGACACCGGGGAGCTGTTTTTT. It translates to CASSVQGTSGRKDTGELFF. The genes are TRBV9 and TRBJ2-2; 14 bases agree with TRBD2. From germline, CDR1 is SGDLS and CDR2 YYNGEE. The CDR3 is 19 residues long. V lost 1 base and J lost 3; bases outside the gene matches: 8.

This sequence joins TRBV20-1 and TRBJ2-7; D uncertain. The CDR3 spans 14 residues. Germline V CDR1 and CDR2: DFQATT, SNEGSKA (reference sequence). The V gene lost 3 bases and the J gene lost 3 bases, with 15 bases spanning the gap. In nucleotides, the CDR3 is TGCAGTGCTAGGACCGGCAGGACCGGCTACGAGCAGTACTTC. It codes for CSARTGRTGYEQYF.

The sample holds a few counts of this clonotype. The CDR3 DNA sequence: TGCGCCAGCAGCTTCGGCCCCCCTACTTCCTACGAGCAGTACTTC. Protein product: CASSFGPPTSYEQYF. The chain joins TRBV5-1 to TRBJ2-7, with D hard to call. This CDR3 is 15 amino acids long. Trimming removed 2 bases from V and 1 base from J, with 13 bases in between. Germline V gene sequence: CDR1 SGHRS, CDR2 YFSETQ. Complete variable domain (other parts from reference TRBV5-1 and TRBJ2-7): KAGVTQTPRYLIKTRGQQVTLSCSPISGHRSVSWYQQTPGQGLQFLFEYFSETQRNKGNFPGRFSGRQFSNSRSEMNVSTLELGDSALYLCASSFGPPTSYEQYFGPGTRLTVT.

This clonotype was observed at least ten times. The chain is built from TRBV18 and TRBJ2-1, with TRBD2 matching 10 bases. The CDR3 loop spans 17 amino acids. Unmatched junction bases numbered 17, after V lost 5 bases and J lost 10 bases. Germline CDR1 reads KGHSH; CDR2 reads LQKENI. CDR3 protein: CASSSLPASGGAGEQFF. The CDR3 nucleotides are TGTGCCAGCTCATCCCTCCCAGCCAGCGGGGGGGCCGGGGAGCAGTTCTTC.

The chain is built from TRBV7-9 and TRBJ2-7; TRBD1 agrees at 7 bases. V trimming: 6 bases; J trimming: 2 bases; junction bases outside the gene matches: 7. This CDR3 region has 14 residues. The V gene's germline CDR1 is SEHNR and CDR2 FQNEAQ (reference sequence). The CDR3 protein is CASRQTGSTYEQYF. The CDR3 DNA is TGTGCCAGCAGGCAGACAGGGTCGACCTACGAGCAGTACTTC.

Here the CDR3 DNA reads TGTGCCACCAGCAGAGATACCCCGGTTGAGGTCTATGGCTACACCTTC. Protein: CATSRDTPVEVYGYTF. The chain links TRBV15 to TRBJ1-2; no reliable D call. Germline V gene data show CDR1 as LNHNV and CDR2 as YYDKDF (reference sequence). This CDR3 comprises 16 residues. Trimming pared 0 bases from V and 4 bases from J, leaving 15 bases between.

This sequence joins TRBV10-3 and TRBJ2-7; TRBD2 agrees at 8 bases. This CDR3 spans 13 amino acids. Looked up from germline, CDR1 is ENHRY and CDR2 is SYGVKD. The CDR3 protein is CACLSGTSYEQYF. CDR3 in DNA: TGTGCGTGCCTTAGCGGGACCTCCTACGAGCAGTACTTC.

This clonotype has a count of ten or more. The chain links TRBV11-1 to TRBJ2-7; 7 bases agree with TRBD2. The CDR3 runs to 16 residues. CDR1 and CDR2 from the germline V gene are SGHAT and FQDESV (reference sequence). The trim removed 4 bases at V and 0 bases at J, leaving 9 bases unmatched. For the CDR3, the DNA is TGTGCCAGCAGCTCCCATTCGAGCGGGGTCTCCTACGAGCAGTACTTC. Translation: CASSSHSSGVSYEQYF.

The sample holds a few counts of this clonotype. This chain connects TRBV29-1 to TRBJ2-6, with D unclear. The CDR3 loop spans 14 amino acids. CDR1 and CDR2 from the germline V gene are SQVTM and ANQGSEA. V lost 4 bases to trimming and J lost 0 bases, with 7 bases between them. The CDR3 sequence is CSVGQTSGANVLTF. For the CDR3, the DNA is TGCAGCGTTGGGCAGACCTCTGGGGCCAACGTCCTGACTTTC.

This clonotype was seen a few times. The J gene is TRBJ1-1, the V gene TRBV18; TRBD1 might be the D (5 bases). Per the germline V gene, CDR1 is KGHSH and CDR2 is LQKENI. Trimming shortened V by 6 bases and J by 0 bases, and 17 bases separated the two germline ends. This CDR3 is built from 16 residues. Here the CDR3 reads CASSLRETDMNTEAFF. Here the CDR3 DNA reads TGTGCCAGCTCGCTTCGAGAGACAGATATGAACACTGAAGCTTTCTTT.

This clonotype was seen a few times. V usage is TRBV2 and J usage is TRBJ2-7; 9 bases map to TRBD2. Per germline, CDR1 SNHLY and CDR2 FYNNEI. V shed 3 bases, J shed 5 bases, and the junction held 8 bases outside the gene matches. This CDR3 has 15 residues. The CDR3 DNA follows: TGTGCCAGCAGTGAGAATAGCGGGAGAGCCAACGAGCAGTACTTC. Its translation: CASSENSGRANEQYF.

This clonotype was counted between two and nine times. V usage is TRBV7-2 and J usage is TRBJ1-2, with D possibly matching TRBD1 (6 bases). The germline V gene has CDR1 SGHTA and CDR2 FQGNSA. CDR3 length: 12 residues. V shed 6 bases and J shed 7 bases, with 12 bases lying between them. The CDR3 nucleotides read TGTGCCAGCAGAACAACAGGGTCTGGCTACACCTTC. As protein: CASRTTGSGYTF.

This clonotype came up a few times. This chain uses TRBV18 with TRBJ2-2; D not certain. Trimming removed 6 bases from V and 4 bases from J, with 12 bases in between. The CDR3 has 14 residues. Germline CDR1 is KGHSH and CDR2 is LQKENI. This chain's CDR3 is CASSGVVGTGELFF. CDR3 nucleotide sequence: TGTGCCAGCTCCGGCGTGGTTGGCACCGGGGAGCTGTTTTTT.

This clonotype was counted at least ten times. The chain uses TRBV29-1 and TRBJ1-2; D might be TRBD1 (5 bases). Germline CDR1 is SQVTM and CDR2 is ANQGSEA. The V and J ends lost 7 bases and 3 bases respectively, with 15 bases between them. The CDR3 contains 13 residues. This CDR3 is CSALDTSDYGYTF. The DNA for the CDR3 is TGCAGCGCACTGGACACCTCCGACTATGGCTACACCTTC.

The CDR3 is CSAQRGGRYGYTF. The CDR3 DNA follows: TGCAGTGCTCAAAGGGGAGGAAGGTATGGCTACACCTTC. The V call is TRBV20-1, the J call TRBJ1-2; tentative D call: TRBD1 (5 bases). The length of the CDR3 is 13 residues. The germline gives CDR1 DFQATT, CDR2 SNEGSKA (reference sequence). The germline V and J ends were trimmed by 5 bases and 5 bases, with 15 bases remaining between them.

This clonotype was observed a handful of times. This chain links TRBV19 with TRBJ2-1; 8 bases are shared with TRBD1. CDR3 length: 15 residues. After removal of 4 bases from V and 2 bases from J, the junction contained 4 bases not matched to a gene. Germline V gives CDR1 LNHDA, CDR2 SQIVND (reference sequence). The CDR3 nucleotides read TGTGCCAGTAGTACGTCAGGGGGCGCCTACAATGAGCAGTTCTTC. Translation gives CASSTSGGAYNEQFF.

The chain is built from TRBV5-1 and TRBJ2-2; TRBD1 matches 10 bases. CDR1 is SGHRS, CDR2 YFSETQ, per germline. This CDR3 has 16 residues. Unmatched junction bases numbered 6, after V lost 4 bases and J lost 3 bases. The CDR3 loop reads CASSPDRGRYTGELFF. In DNA form, the CDR3 reads TGCGCCAGCAGCCCAGACAGGGGGCGATACACCGGGGAGCTGTTTTTT. Full variable domain (outside the CDR3, taken from reference TRBV5-1 and TRBJ2-2): KAGVTQTPRYLIKTRGQQVTLSCSPISGHRSVSWYQQTPGQGLQFLFEYFSETQRNKGNFPGRFSGRQFSNSRSEMNVSTLELGDSALYLCASSPDRGRYTGELFFGEGSRLTVL.

This clonotype came up a few times. The J gene is TRBJ2-5, the V gene TRBV20-1; TRBD2 aligns across 9 bases. In germline, CDR1 is DFQATT, CDR2 SNEGSKA (reference sequence). Trimming at V came to 5 bases and at J to 5 bases, leaving 9 bases not matched to a gene. The CDR3 is 14 residues long. The CDR3 sequence: CSAHSGGGWETQYF. The CDR3 region has the DNA TGCAGTGCTCATAGCGGGGGAGGCTGGGAGACCCAGTACTTC.

This CDR3 is CASSRDGAGGYTF. CDR3 nucleotide sequence: TGTGCCAGCAGTCGGGACGGAGCAGGGGGCTACACCTTC. This chain uses TRBV11-2 with TRBJ1-2; D possibly corresponds to TRBD1 (5 bases). Germline V gives CDR1 SGHAT, CDR2 FQNNGV. This CDR3 region has 13 residues. V was shortened by 6 bases and J by 8 bases, with 16 bases between the two germline ends.

This clonotype was seen a few times. The V and J genes are TRBV4-2 and TRBJ2-3; 13 nucleotides line up with TRBD2. Trimming cost V 10 bases and J 0 bases; bases outside gene matches: 22. Looked up from germline, CDR1 is LGHNA and CDR2 is YNFKEQ. The CDR3 consists of 21 residues. In nucleotides, the CDR3 is TGTGCCACCGGCGGACGTGGGAAGGGACTAGCGGGGATCCCTAGCACAGATACGCAGTATTTT. Translation gives CATGGRGKGLAGIPSTDTQYF.

The rearrangement uses TRBV6-2 or TRBV6-3 and TRBJ2-6; D assignment may be TRBD1 or TRBD2 (5 bases each). Between the trimmed V and J ends, which lost 0 bases and 0 bases, there was a span of 24 bases. The CDR3 length is 22 residues. Germline V gene data show CDR1 as MNHEY and CDR2 as SVGEGT. CDR3 bases: TGTGCCAGCAGTTACTCGGCCCCGCCCGCGTGGGGGTCGAGCTCTGGGGCCAACGTCCTGACTTTC. Its translation: CASSYSAPPAWGSSSGANVLTF.

This clonotype appeared many times. The rearrangement links TRBV20-1 to TRBJ2-1; 13 positions match TRBD2. CDR1 and CDR2 (germline): DFQATT, SNEGSKA (reference sequence). The CDR3 contains 15 residues. The ends lost 2 bases at V and 7 bases at J; junction bases unmatched: 5. For the CDR3, the DNA is TGCAGTGCTAGAACTAGCGGGAGGGGGGGGAATGAGCAGTTCTTC. This codes for CSARTSGRGGNEQFF.

CDR3 sequence: CASSLLPAGGVEQFF. The CDR3 DNA reads TGTGCCAGCAGTTTACTCCCAGCGGGAGGGGTTGAGCAGTTCTTC. This chain links TRBV27 with TRBJ2-1; 10 nucleotides match TRBD2. After removal of 2 bases from V and 9 bases from J, the junction contained 7 bases not matched to a gene. Germline CDR1 reads MNHEY; CDR2 reads SMNVEV (reference sequence). The CDR3 loop spans 15 amino acids.

The chain employs TRBV12-3 or TRBV12-4 and TRBJ2-3; 8 positions agree with TRBD2. This CDR3 region has 15 residues. Trimming cost V 3 bases and J 0 bases; bases outside gene matches: 2. CDR3 protein: CASSLPSGSTDTQYF. CDR3 bases: TGTGCCAGCAGTTTGCCTAGCGGGAGCACAGATACGCAGTATTTT.